The 5 T cell receptor beta chains below were found in one sample sequenced in a study of blood T cell repertoires in COVID-19. The data were produced by immunoSEQ multiplex PCR, yet TCRdb's version contains in-frame clones alone and is incomplete. The sample gives about 160,000 clones, approximately 82% of which show up once; 22% is in the top ten. The sample consisted of peripheral blood. These receptors all come from a woman older than 75 with acute or convalescent COVID-19.

This rearrangement joins TRBV30 to TRBJ1-1; the D is unclear. The ends were cut back, 1 base at V and 0 bases at J, with 3 bases in the middle. The CDR3 runs to 12 residues. Looked up from germline, CDR1 is GTSNPN and CDR2 is SVGIG (reference sequence). In DNA form, the CDR3 reads TGTGCCTGGAGTGCAGTGAACACTGAAGCTTTCTTT. This gives the protein CAWSAVNTEAFF.

V and J are TRBV19 and TRBJ1-1, with 8 bases fitting TRBD1. The CDR3 covers 16 residues. The V segment lost 5 bases and the J segment 4 bases; nucleotides outside the gene matches: 12. Per the germline V gene, CDR1 is LNHDA and CDR2 is SQIVND (reference sequence). The CDR3 loop is CASSASTGVVGTEAFF. The CDR3 DNA reads as TGTGCCAGTAGTGCATCGACAGGGGTCGTGGGCACTGAAGCTTTCTTT.

The genes are TRBV5-6 and TRBJ2-3; 9 bases agree with TRBD2. Germline V gene sequence: CDR1 SGHDT, CDR2 YYEEEE. The V segment lost 0 bases and the J segment 2 bases; nucleotides outside the gene matches: 4. The length of the CDR3 is 16 residues. The chain's CDR3 is CASSLELAGYTDTQYF. The CDR3 DNA reads as TGTGCCAGCAGCTTGGAACTAGCGGGTTACACAGATACGCAGTATTTT.

V is TRBV28 and J is TRBJ2-2; 8 nucleotides agree with TRBD2. The CDR3 is 17 residues long. Germline V gives CDR1 MDHEN, CDR2 SYDVKM. With V trimmed by 6 bases and J by 1 base, 10 bases remained unmatched. The CDR3 nucleotides are TGTGCCAGCAGACGTTCTAGACGGGGGGGGAACACCGGGGAGCTGTTTTTT. The encoded protein is CASRRSRRGGNTGELFF.

The J gene is TRBJ1-3, the V gene TRBV7-2; weak D call: TRBD1 (6 bases). The germline V and J ends were trimmed by 3 bases and 4 bases, with 13 bases remaining between them. There are 15 residues in the CDR3. Per germline, CDR1 SGHTA and CDR2 FQGNSA. The CDR3 reads CASSFRDTGGNTIYF. CDR3 sequence (DNA): TGTGCCAGCAGCTTTCGGGACACTGGAGGAAACACCATATATTTT.